These 26 T cell receptor beta chains share one sample of origin, sequenced in a study of T-cell memory formation after mild COVID-19. TCRdb re-called the 5' RACE reads with MiXCR, one entry per CDR3 protein. The sample has roughly 370,000 distinct CDR3 sequences; roughly 15% are singletons. Sequenced: PBMCs or a T cell subset sorted from them (not recorded which). The receptors were gathered from a man younger than 35 who had mild COVID-19 (a few samples of this study predate the infection). Cell type and time point are not known.

The chain employs TRBV20-1 and TRBJ1-5; 7 bases line up with TRBD1. Germline CDR1 reads DFQATT; CDR2 reads SNEGSKA (reference sequence). The CDR3 is made up of 15 amino acids. Unmatched junction bases numbered 9, after V lost 1 base and J lost 6 bases. The CDR3 loop reads CSARVGGASGQPQHF. The CDR3 DNA follows: TGCAGTGCTAGAGTAGGGGGCGCGTCGGGTCAGCCCCAGCATTTT.

The chain links TRBV29-1 to TRBJ2-3; TRBD2 matches 9 bases. Germline V lookup: CDR1 SQVTM, CDR2 ANQGSEA. CDR3 size: 15 residues. V was clipped by 0 bases and J by 5 bases; unmatched bases: 6. CDR3 sequence (DNA): TGCAGCGTTGAAGAGGCCAGCGGGGGGAAAGATACGCAGTATTTT. It specifies CSVEEASGGKDTQYF.

V is TRBV6-1 and J is TRBJ2-1; weak D call: TRBD2 (6 bases). Trimming took 3 bases from V and 2 from J, leaving 11 bases between them. CDR3 length: 15 amino acids. Germline CDR1 and CDR2: MNHNS and SASEGT. CDR3 DNA sequence: TGTGCCAGCAGTGATCTTAGCGGTCCCTACAATGAGCAGTTCTTC. Translated: CASSDLSGPYNEQFF.

The chain joins TRBV9 to TRBJ1-1, with D tentatively TRBD1 (6 bases). V was clipped by 4 bases and J by 4 bases, with 11 bases between them. The CDR3 contains 13 residues. CDR1 and CDR2 (germline): SGDLS, YYNGEE. CDR3 residues: CASSKGGGTEAFF. In nucleotides, the CDR3 is TGTGCCAGCAGCAAGGGGGGAGGCACTGAAGCTTTCTTT.

The J gene is TRBJ1-5, the V gene TRBV3-1, with TRBD1 as a possible D gene (5 bases). Germline values: CDR1 LGHDT, CDR2 YNNKEL (reference sequence). Trimming pared 5 bases from V and 6 bases from J, leaving 14 bases between. This CDR3 comprises 14 residues. CDR3 sequence reads: CASSSSGGTQPQHF. CDR3 coding DNA: TGTGCCAGCAGCTCCTCGGGGGGGACTCAGCCCCAGCATTTT.

This chain joins TRBV5-1 and TRBJ1-1; 8 positions agree with TRBD1. The CDR3 consists of 15 residues. Germline V CDR1 and CDR2: SGHRS, YFSETQ. V was pared by 3 bases and J by 2 bases, with 6 bases of the junction left unmatched. The chain's CDR3 is CASSYQGAINTEAFF. The CDR3 bases are TGCGCCAGCAGCTACCAGGGGGCGATTAACACTGAAGCTTTCTTT. Looking up the rest from reference TRBV5-1 and TRBJ1-1 gives the full variable domain: KAGVTQTPRYLIKTRGQQVTLSCSPISGHRSVSWYQQTPGQGLQFLFEYFSETQRNKGNFPGRFSGRQFSNSRSEMNVSTLELGDSALYLCASSYQGAINTEAFFGQGTRLTVV.

The rearrangement joins TRBV7-9 to TRBJ2-3; D gene unclear. From germline, CDR1 is SEHNR and CDR2 FQNEAQ (reference sequence). Trimming pared 5 bases from V and 1 base from J, leaving 13 bases between. CDR3 length: 15 amino acids. The CDR3 sequence is CASSQWDGGTDTQYF. DNA for the CDR3: TGTGCCAGCAGCCAGTGGGATGGGGGCACAGATACGCAGTATTTT.

The chain uses TRBV9 and TRBJ1-2, with D hard to call. The V end was cut by 8 bases, the J end by 4 bases, with 24 bases between. Germline V lookup: CDR1 SGDLS, CDR2 YYNGEE. CDR3 length: 16 residues. Written as DNA, the CDR3 is TGTGCCAGTACCAATACGGTCGGAACCCAGGTCTATGGCTACACCTTC. Protein sequence: CASTNTVGTQVYGYTF. Full variable domain (outside the CDR3, taken from reference TRBV9 and TRBJ1-2): DSGVTQTPKHLITATGQRVTLRCSPRSGDLSVYWYQQSLDQGLQFLIQYYNGEERAKGNILERFSAQQFPDLHSELNLSSLELGDSALYFCASTNTVGTQVYGYTFGSGTRLTVV.

This clonotype was counted many times. This sequence joins TRBV7-6 and TRBJ2-2; 7 bases are a match to TRBD1. The CDR3 length is 15 residues. Germline V CDR1 and CDR2: SGHVS, FNYEAQ. Unmatched junction bases numbered 4, after V lost 2 bases and J lost 4 bases. CDR3 DNA: TGTGCCAGCAGCTTAATGGGACAGACCACCGGGGAGCTGTTTTTT. It specifies CASSLMGQTTGELFF.

The V and J genes are TRBV29-1 and TRBJ2-7; possibly TRBD1 for D (6 bases). Trimming shortened V by 7 bases and J by 3 bases, and 10 bases separated the two germline ends. Germline assignment: CDR1 SQVTM and CDR2 ANQGSEA. The CDR3 loop spans 11 amino acids. The CDR3 loop reads CSANRDYEQYV. The CDR3 nucleotides read TGCAGCGCTAACAGGGACTACGAGCAGTACGTC.

This clonotype was counted a few times. This sequence joins TRBV7-8 and TRBJ2-1; D gene ambiguous. Deletions cut 0 bases from V and 6 bases from J, with 12 bases between. Per the germline V gene, CDR1 is SGHVS and CDR2 is FQNEAQ. The CDR3 has 15 residues. CDR3 DNA sequence: TGTGCCAGCAGCTTAGCGAGGACCGTGGGCAATGAGCAGTTCTTC. Protein: CASSLARTVGNEQFF.

This rearrangement joins TRBV12-3 or TRBV12-4 to TRBJ2-7; D is perhaps TRBD2 (5 bases). This CDR3 spans 12 amino acids. V was cut by 4 bases and J by 2 bases, with 6 bases left in between. CDR3 nucleotides: TGTGCCAGCAGTTGGGGAGCCTACGAGCAGTACTTC. Protein product: CASSWGAYEQYF.

This sequence joins TRBV7-9 and TRBJ1-5; D gene ambiguous. The V end lost 1 base, the J end lost 3 bases, and 7 bases lay between the germline ends. Germline CDR1 is SEHNR and CDR2 is FQNEAQ (reference sequence). The CDR3 is 14 amino acids. CDR3: CASSLDANNQPQHF. The CDR3 region has the DNA TGTGCCAGCAGCTTAGATGCCAACAATCAGCCCCAGCATTTT.

This sequence joins TRBV29-1 and TRBJ2-3; D may match TRBD1 or TRBD2 (6 bases each). The CDR3 spans 15 residues. Germline V gene data show CDR1 as SQVTM and CDR2 as ANQGSEA. V was trimmed by 3 bases and J by 6 bases, leaving 19 bases between them. The CDR3 DNA follows: TGCAGCGTTGAGCCCCCCCGGGGGCAGACGGATACGCAGTATTTT. Translated, it gives CSVEPPRGQTDTQYF.

This clonotype has more than one count but fewer than ten. The CDR3 loop reads CASSSGAWARTDTQYF. CDR3 in DNA: TGTGCCAGCAGCTCCGGCGCTTGGGCGCGCACAGATACGCAGTATTTT. The chain combines TRBV7-2 with TRBJ2-3; the D is unclear. V gave up 4 bases and J gave up 1 base, with 15 bases separating them. The V gene's germline CDR1 is SGHTA and CDR2 FQGNSA. The length of the CDR3 is 16 residues.

The chain combines TRBV4-3 with TRBJ2-2, with a tentative D call TRBD1 (5 bases). The germline V gene has CDR1 LGHNA and CDR2 YSLEER. Trimming cost V 4 bases and J 0 bases, with 12 bases left between them. This CDR3 region has 16 residues. CDR3 sequence (DNA): TGCGCCAGCAGCCGGGATGACAGACCGAACACCGGGGAGCTGTTTTTT. Encoded protein: CASSRDDRPNTGELFF.

V and J are TRBV4-2 and TRBJ2-1; weak D call: TRBD1 (6 bases). The CDR3 totals 16 residues. The V end lost 0 bases, the J end lost 8 bases, and 17 bases lay between the germline ends. CDR1 and CDR2 (germline): LGHNA, YNFKEQ. The CDR3 DNA reads as TGTGCCAGCAGCCAAGATTCTGAATGGGGGCCGGATGAGCAGTTCTTC. Its protein product is CASSQDSEWGPDEQFF.

The sample holds a few counts of this clonotype. The CDR3 DNA is TGCGCCAGCAGCCAATTCCCGACAGGGGCGAACATTCAGTACTTC. It codes for CASSQFPTGANIQYF. The chain combines TRBV4-3 with TRBJ2-4, with TRBD1 matching over 8 bases. The CDR3 runs 15 residues. The V segment lost 2 bases and the J segment 7 bases; nucleotides outside the gene matches: 7. Germline V gene sequence: CDR1 LGHNA, CDR2 YSLEER.

This chain joins TRBV27 and TRBJ2-7; 8 bases map to TRBD2. J gave up 3 bases and V 6 bases, and 16 bases lay outside the gene matches. The CDR3 runs to 17 residues. Germline CDR1 is MNHEY and CDR2 is SMNVEV (reference sequence). The CDR3: CASSPPRGVAGIYEQYF. Here the CDR3 DNA reads TGTGCCAGCAGCCCTCCCCGGGGGGTAGCGGGAATCTACGAGCAGTACTTC.

The gene calls are TRBV29-1 and TRBJ2-5, with a weak D call TRBD1 (6 bases). Per the germline V gene, CDR1 is SQVTM and CDR2 is ANQGSEA. V lost 6 bases, J lost 9 bases, and 20 bases lay in between. This CDR3 contains 13 residues. In DNA, the CDR3 is TGCAGCGTCGCCGGGACCGCTAAGGGGGCCCAGTACTTC. Its translation: CSVAGTAKGAQYF.

This clonotype was seen a few times. The chain employs TRBV28 and TRBJ2-1; 9 bases agree with TRBD1. J gave up 4 bases and V 5 bases, and 9 bases lay outside the gene matches. The CDR3 sequence is 16 residues long. Germline assignment: CDR1 MDHEN and CDR2 SYDVKM. CDR3 sequence (DNA): TGTGCCAGCAGTGCGGCGACGGGACAGGGATACAATGAGCAGTTCTTC. It encodes CASSAATGQGYNEQFF.

The V gene is TRBV4-1, the J gene TRBJ2-1; tentative D call: TRBD1 (5 bases). V was clipped by 4 bases and J by 15 bases, with 22 bases between them. Germline V gene lookup returns CDR1 MGHRA and CDR2 YSYEKL. The CDR3 spans 14 residues. The CDR3 sequence is CASSLLPWGRFMFF. In DNA form, the CDR3 reads TGCGCCAGCAGCCTCCTTCCTTGGGGCAGGTTCATGTTCTTC.

The chain couples TRBV7-9 to TRBJ2-3, with 7 bases lining up with TRBD1. The CDR3 is 14 amino acids. The V and J ends lost 4 bases and 6 bases, in that order; junction bases with no gene match: 7. In germline, CDR1 is SEHNR, CDR2 FQNEAQ (reference sequence). CDR3 coding DNA: TGTGCCAGCAGCTGGGACAGCGCCACCGATACGCAGTATTTT. It specifies CASSWDSATDTQYF.

There are a few counts of this clonotype. This rearrangement joins TRBV10-3 to TRBJ1-1; TRBD1 is a possible D gene (5 bases). Per the germline V gene, CDR1 is ENHRY and CDR2 is SYGVKD. V was trimmed by 3 bases and J by 1 base, leaving 9 bases between them. The CDR3 loop spans 14 amino acids. This chain's CDR3 is CAISDGAPNTEAFF. The DNA of the CDR3 is TGTGCCATCAGTGACGGGGCGCCGAACACTGAAGCTTTCTTT.

This clonotype was counted a few times. The rearrangement uses TRBV7-3 and TRBJ2-2; 10 bases line up with TRBD2. The CDR3 consists of 16 residues. Germline V lookup: CDR1 SGHTA, CDR2 FQGTGA. With V trimmed by 4 bases and J by 4 bases, 6 bases remained unmatched. CDR3 loop: CASSSIAGGLTGELFF. The CDR3 nucleotides read TGTGCCAGCAGCTCAATAGCGGGGGGCCTCACCGGGGAGCTGTTTTTT.

This rearrangement joins TRBV9 to TRBJ2-2; D not certain. Between the trimmed V and J ends, which lost 2 bases and 5 bases, there was a span of 16 bases. The germline CDR1 and CDR2 sequences are SGDLS and YYNGEE. The CDR3 is 16 amino acids. The CDR3 DNA reads TGTGCCAGCAGCGTCACCGGGCGTCGGAGTACCGGGGAGCTGTTTTTT. Its protein product is CASSVTGRRSTGELFF.